These T cell receptor beta chains were read from a single sample in a study of T cell changes during pregnancy in multiple sclerosis. Assay: immunoSEQ multiplex PCR; the TCRdb copy retains only in-frame clones and omits some. The top ten hold roughly 2.1% of the sample, which has about 70,000 clones, just over 90% seen once. This sample comprised peripheral blood, obtained in the second trimester of pregnancy. The receptors derive from a female donor in good health, enrolled as a control in a pregnancy study. Each CDR3 is given with its conserved first and last residue. Not every row has a clone size; where given, it reads once, few, many or a size class.

TRBV30,TRBJ1-1,few,CAWSLGDTEAFF
TRBV27,TRBJ2-1,.,CASSTGTGLEQFF
TRBV9,TRBJ2-1,.,CASSPPGGSSYNEQFF
TRBV2,TRBJ2-4,.,CASSLQRGVGNIQYF
TRBV7-9,TRBJ1-2,.,CASSSTGAAYGYTF
TRBV4-2,TRBJ1-2,once,CASSQGVFDRGYGGYTF
TRBV4-3,TRBJ2-3,.,CASSQEDKGLGTDTQYF
TRBV5-4,TRBJ1-4,.,CASRSSTNEKLFF
TRBV7-3,TRBJ2-5,.,CASSSEGPGARETQYF
TRBV4-3,TRBJ2-3,.,CASSQDDRGAGADTQYF
TRBV9,TRBJ2-1,.,CASSAERGGYNEQFF
TRBV5-1,TRBJ1-2,.,CASSEDRAYGYTF
TRBV14,TRBJ1-5,.,CASSRRVPSNQPQHF
TRBV4-1,TRBJ1-4,.,CASSQDTGGEKLFF
TRBV30,TRBJ1-2,.,CAWSETASGGYTF
TRBV7-2,TRBJ2-3,.,CASSARQAAADTQYF
TRBV28,TRBJ2-5,.,CASSRGGGENPRGTQYF
TRBV19,TRBJ2-1,.,CASTSSHEQFF
TRBV5-4,TRBJ1-1,.,CASTPEGRMNTEAFF
TRBV15,TRBJ1-1,.,CATSRVDRSMNTEAFF
TRBV27,TRBJ2-7,.,CASSYSGGSYEQYF
TRBV7-2,TRBJ2-7,.,CASSLVLSGEQYF
TRBV9,TRBJ2-7,.,CASSVGQGGEQYF
TRBV18,TRBJ1-2,.,CASSISGGYTF
TRBV19,TRBJ1-4,.,CASSMSGTDEKLFF
TRBV28,TRBJ1-3,.,CASSFTPPGQGRNTIYF
TRBV6-1,TRBJ2-7,.,CASTTTGYYEQYF
TRBV21-1,TRBJ2-7,once,CASSKRGGGASSNEQYF
TRBV11-3,TRBJ2-5,.,CASSLAGIGETQYF
TRBV4-3,TRBJ2-1,.,CASSQVRTVFEQFF
TRBV7-2,TRBJ2-5,.,CASSFSGPRETQYF
TRBV7-2,TRBJ2-7,.,CASSPDYPSYEQYF
TRBV28,TRBJ2-2,.,CASKGGGASVHTGELFF
TRBV6-1,TRBJ1-5,.,CATDRDINQPQHF
TRBV5-5,TRBJ1-4,.,CASSFQGAKTNEKLFF
TRBV9,TRBJ2-2,few,CASSVAFSGANTGELFF
TRBV27,TRBJ2-7,.,CASSLSLTGEQYF
TRBV6-6,TRBJ2-1,.,CASVWRDLDEQFF
TRBV2,TRBJ2-2,.,CASSESGRTGELFF
TRBV7-8,TRBJ1-1,.,CASIPWGQGMNTEAFF
TRBV18,TRBJ2-2,once,CASSPNYRVPNTGELFF
TRBV25-1,TRBJ2-5,.,CASIAETQYF
TRBV6-4,TRBJ2-1,few,CASSESTSGGGDEQFF
TRBV10-3,TRBJ1-2,.,CAIGGGVGGGGYTF
TRBV10-3,TRBJ2-5,.,CAIRAGSGETQYF
TRBV7-2,TRBJ2-1,.,CASSPPSSGGNSNEQFF
TRBV19,TRBJ1-2,once,CASSIVDRGPDYGYTF
TRBV7-3,TRBJ2-5,.,CASSLMGGQETQYF
TRBV5-6,TRBJ1-1,.,CASSPEFRTVGEGTEAFF
TRBV30,TRBJ1-4,.,CAWSVGRANEKLFF
TRBV19,TRBJ1-4,many,CASSPPRYNEKLFF